A selection of T cell receptor beta chains follows, all from one sample in a study of Tregs in tolerant kidney transplant recipients. Measured with immunoSEQ multiplex PCR; TCRdb has only the in-frame clones, and not every one. The sample holds over 60,000 clones, nearly 98% seen once. Material: CD4+ T cells from blood, obtained before the transplant. The receptor set was obtained from a human donor who received a combined kidney and bone marrow transplant. Both conserved end residues are part of each CDR3. A D gene is named only where the DNA matches it firmly. Clone size is not always given. Where it is, it says once, few, many or a class for expanded clones.

D	V	size	J	CDR3	DNA
TRBD1	TRBV18	NA	TRBJ1-1	CASSPQQGAKNTEAFF	TGTGCCAGCTCACCGCAACAGGGGGCCAAGAACACTGAAGCTTTCTTT
NA	TRBV19	NA	TRBJ1-2	CASSHSSETTSSNYGYTF	TGTGCCAGTAGCCACTCCTCGGAAACGACATCTTCCAACTATGGCTACACCTTC
TRBD1	TRBV11-2	NA	TRBJ1-2	CASSLAYRGRSYGYTF	TGTGCCAGCAGCTTAGCCTACAGGGGAAGGTCCTATGGCTACACCTTC
NA	TRBV9	NA	TRBJ2-3	CASSPASTDTQYF	TGTGCCAGCAGCCCAGCGTCCACAGATACGCAGTATTTT
NA	TRBV9	NA	TRBJ2-1	CASSVGSRADEQFF	TGTGCCAGCAGCGTAGGCTCTCGAGCGGATGAGCAGTTCTTC
TRBD1	TRBV4-1	NA	TRBJ1-1	CASSQGPGQGPMATEAFF	TGCGCCAGCAGCCAAGGGCCGGGACAGGGGCCCATGGCCACTGAAGCTTTCTTT
TRBD2	TRBV7-3	NA	TRBJ2-1	CASSSGLAGSNEQFF	TGTGCCAGCAGCTCGGGACTAGCGGGATCAAACGAGCAGTTCTTC
TRBD1	TRBV5-6	NA	TRBJ2-7	CASNLGQGTYEQYF	TGTGCCAGCAACTTGGGACAGGGGACCTACGAGCAGTACTTC
NA	TRBV27	NA	TRBJ1-1	CASSLSSGRFRDTEAFF	TGTGCCAGCAGTTTAAGTTCAGGGCGGTTTCGTGACACTGAAGCTTTCTTT
TRBD2	TRBV9	NA	TRBJ2-5	CASSAAGGPMVLQETQYF	TGTGCCAGCAGCGCCGCGGGGGGCCCGATGGTTCTCCAAGAGACCCAGTACTTC
NA	TRBV18	NA	TRBJ1-1	CASSPQKTGLNTEAFF	TGTGCCAGCTCACCACAGAAAACAGGGCTGAACACTGAAGCTTTCTTT
TRBD1	TRBV27	NA	TRBJ1-6	CASSSGQGSYNSPLHF	TGTGCCAGCAGTTCCGGACAGGGCTCCTATAATTCACCCCTCCACTTT
NA	TRBV5-1	NA	TRBJ2-1	CASSKDPTGDEQFF	TGCGCCAGCAGCAAGGACCCCACGGGGGATGAGCAGTTCTTC
TRBD1	TRBV5-6	NA	TRBJ2-1	CASSPTTGVVINEQFF	TGTGCCAGCAGCCCCACTACAGGGGTGGTTATCAATGAGCAGTTCTTC
NA	TRBV19	few	TRBJ2-3	CASSGDSTDTQYF	TGTGCCAGTAGCGGGGATAGCACAGATACGCAGTATTTT
TRBD1	TRBV5-1	NA	TRBJ2-7	CASSFSGWTGSHEQYF	TGCGCCAGCAGCTTCAGTGGATGGACAGGGAGCCACGAGCAGTACTTC
NA	TRBV27	NA	TRBJ2-3	CASSPGAQIRSIFSQYF	NA
TRBD2	TRBV7-9	NA	TRBJ2-3	CASSSGTSGRVDTQYF	TGTGCCAGCAGCTCCGGGACTAGCGGGAGGGTGGATACGCAGTATTTT
NA	TRBV29-1	NA	TRBJ2-1	CSVALGTYNEQFF	TGCAGCGTTGCACTAGGGACCTACAATGAGCAGTTCTTC
NA	TRBV4-3	NA	TRBJ2-3	CASSQIGRQGTDTQYF	TGCGCCAGCAGCCAAATCGGGCGACAGGGCACAGATACGCAGTATTTT
NA	TRBV27	NA	TRBJ1-1	CASSLLPTLSPTEAFF	TGTGCCAGCAGTTTATTGCCCACACTAAGCCCCACTGAAGCTTTCTTT
NA	TRBV7-2	NA	TRBJ2-3	CASSFTGTRTDTQYF	TGTGCCAGCAGCTTCACCGGGACTCGCACAGATACGCAGTATTTT
TRBD2	TRBV5-1	NA	TRBJ2-1	CASSSGTSGLYNEQFF	TGCGCCAGCAGCTCCGGGACTAGCGGTTTATACAATGAGCAGTTCTTC
TRBD2	TRBV11-3	NA	TRBJ2-3	CASSGSGTSTDTQYF	TGTGCCAGCAGCGGTAGCGGGACTAGCACAGATACGCAGTATTTT
NA	TRBV27	NA	TRBJ2-5	CASSSVVGGGETQYF	TGTGCCAGCAGTTCGGTGGTCGGAGGTGGGGAGACCCAGTACTTC
TRBD2	TRBV7-2	NA	TRBJ2-1	CASSLEWGSSGGPHEQFF	TGTGCCAGCAGCTTAGAATGGGGGTCTAGCGGGGGGCCCCATGAGCAGTTCTTC
TRBD2	TRBV2	NA	TRBJ2-1	CASNKGRERINEQFF	TGTGCCAGCAACAAAGGGAGGGAGAGGATCAATGAGCAGTTCTTC
TRBD1	TRBV7-6	NA	TRBJ2-7	CASSLDRASYEQYF	TGTGCCAGCAGCCTCGACAGGGCGTCCTACGAGCAGTACTTC
TRBD2	TRBV5-6	once	TRBJ2-7	CASSLAPLAPSSYEQYF	TGTGCCAGCAGCTTGGCCCCACTAGCGCCAAGCTCCTACGAGCAGTACTTC
NA	TRBV5-4	NA	TRBJ2-5	CASSLVSSQETQYF	TGTGCCAGCAGCTTGGTGTCTAGCCAAGAGACCCAGTACTTC
TRBD2	TRBV7-8	NA	TRBJ2-1	CASSSGGGPYNEQFF	TGTGCCAGCAGCTCGGGCGGGGGACCCTACAATGAGCAGTTCTTC
TRBD1	TRBV5-1	NA	TRBJ2-1	CASSSSEYRGTNEQFF	TGCGCCAGCAGCTCGTCAGAATACAGGGGAACCAATGAGCAGTTCTTC
TRBD2	TRBV18	NA	TRBJ2-7	CASSPRGGAHPYEQYF	TGTGCCAGCTCACCTCGGGGGGGCGCCCATCCTTACGAGCAGTACTTC
NA	TRBV18	NA	TRBJ2-2	CASSQMTGGTGELFF	TGTGCCAGCTCACAGATGACAGGAGGTACCGGGGAGCTGTTTTTT
NA	TRBV5-5	NA	TRBJ2-7	CASSLGGPALYEQYF	TGTGCCAGCAGCTTGGGAGGGCCGGCCCTCTACGAGCAGTACTTC
NA	TRBV7-6	NA	TRBJ1-5	CASSLTGGGQPQHF	TGTGCCAGCAGCTTAACGGGGGGCGGTCAGCCCCAGCATTTT
NA	TRBV29-1	NA	TRBJ2-1	CSVIIAFLSYNEQFF	TGCAGCGTAATCATAGCATTCTTGTCCTACAATGAGCAGTTCTTC
NA	TRBV5-1	NA	TRBJ2-1	CASSLSELARSKYNEQFF	TGCGCCAGCAGCTTGAGCGAGCTAGCTCGATCAAAATACAATGAGCAGTTCTTC
TRBD2	TRBV5-1	once	TRBJ2-5	CASSNLAGGETQYF	TGCGCCAGCAGCAACCTAGCGGGAGGAGAGACCCAGTACTTC
NA	TRBV11-1	NA	TRBJ2-7	CASSLAFNREGDEQYF	TGTGCCAGCAGCTTAGCGTTTAACAGGGAAGGCGACGAGCAGTACTTC
NA	TRBV6-1	NA	TRBJ1-6	CASSDERSSYNSPLHF	TGTGCCAGCAGTGACGAACGGAGCTCCTATAATTCACCCCTCCACTTT
TRBD2	TRBV7-3	NA	TRBJ2-1	CASSRTSGSPWRGNEQFF	TGTGCCAGCAGCAGGACTAGCGGGAGTCCTTGGAGGGGCAATGAGCAGTTCTTC
NA	TRBV13	NA	TRBJ1-1	CASSFSSTLTEAFF	TGTGCCAGCAGCTTCTCTAGTACCCTCACTGAAGCTTTCTTT
TRBD1	TRBV11-3	NA	TRBJ1-1	CASSLGGGVNTEAFF	TGTGCCAGCAGCTTAGGAGGGGGCGTGAACACTGAAGCTTTCTTT
TRBD1	TRBV5-4	NA	TRBJ1-3	CASSLGQGASGNTIYF	TGTGCCAGCAGCTTGGGACAGGGGGCTTCTGGAAACACCATATATTTT
TRBD1	TRBV25-1	NA	TRBJ2-7	CASSDMRQGTYEQYF	TGTGCCAGCAGTGACATGCGACAGGGGACCTACGAGCAGTACTTC